This T cell receptor beta chain stems from a study of PD-1 blockade in mismatch repair-deficient tumors. Here immunoSEQ multiplex PCR was the method, and the copy in TCRdb shows in-frame clones only, minus some. The top ten clones hold under 5% of a sample with around 40,000 clones, more than 75% of them seen once. In the case of this clone: The antigen remains undetermined. This sample includes further DNA sequences coding for the same CDR3.

Study-wide points: Rapid post-treatment expansion, then contraction, generally preceding radiologic response, marked tumor-resident clones.

Trimming shortened V by 1 base and J by 6 bases, and 4 bases separated the two germline ends. This CDR3 contains 12 residues. From germline, CDR1 is SGHAT and CDR2 FQNNGV. PCR or immunohistochemistry showed mismatch repair deficiency in every enrolled patient. The TCR-sequenced patients were a few responders to pembrolizumab. The receptor's source is an adult with mismatch repair-deficient cancer. Source: peripheral blood, taken about 80 weeks after starting pembrolizumab. The genes are TRBV11-2 and TRBJ2-1; D call uncertain. CDR3 residues: CASSLGRNEQFF. The CDR3 DNA is TGTGCCAGCAGCTTAGGACGCAATGAGCAGTTCTTC.